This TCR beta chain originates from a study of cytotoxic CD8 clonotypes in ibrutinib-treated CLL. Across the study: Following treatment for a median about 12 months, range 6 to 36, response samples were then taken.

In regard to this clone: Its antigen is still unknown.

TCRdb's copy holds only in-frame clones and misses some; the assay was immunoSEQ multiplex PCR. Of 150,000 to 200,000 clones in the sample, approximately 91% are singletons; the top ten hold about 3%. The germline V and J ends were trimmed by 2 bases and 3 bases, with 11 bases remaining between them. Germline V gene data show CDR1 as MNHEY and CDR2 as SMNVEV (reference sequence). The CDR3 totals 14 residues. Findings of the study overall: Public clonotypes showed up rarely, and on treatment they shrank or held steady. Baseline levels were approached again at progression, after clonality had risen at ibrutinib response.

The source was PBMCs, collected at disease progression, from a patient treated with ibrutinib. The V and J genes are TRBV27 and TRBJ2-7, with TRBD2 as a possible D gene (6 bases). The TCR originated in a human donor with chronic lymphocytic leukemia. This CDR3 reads CASSLGGGNYEQYF. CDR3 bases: TGTGCCAGCAGTTTAGGCGGCGGGAACTACGAGCAGTACTTC.